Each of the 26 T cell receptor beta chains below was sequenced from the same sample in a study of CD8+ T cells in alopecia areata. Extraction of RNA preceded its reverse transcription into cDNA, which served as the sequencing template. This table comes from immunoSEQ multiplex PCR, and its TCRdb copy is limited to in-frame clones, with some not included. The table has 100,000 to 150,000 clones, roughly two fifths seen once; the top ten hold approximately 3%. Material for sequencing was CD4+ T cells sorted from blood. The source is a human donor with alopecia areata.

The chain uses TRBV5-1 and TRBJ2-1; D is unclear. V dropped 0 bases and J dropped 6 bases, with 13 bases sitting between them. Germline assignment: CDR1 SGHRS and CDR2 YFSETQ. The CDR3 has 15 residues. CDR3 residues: CASSLAPPIANEQFF. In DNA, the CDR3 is TGCGCCAGCAGCTTGGCGCCTCCAATAGCCAATGAGCAGTTCTTC.

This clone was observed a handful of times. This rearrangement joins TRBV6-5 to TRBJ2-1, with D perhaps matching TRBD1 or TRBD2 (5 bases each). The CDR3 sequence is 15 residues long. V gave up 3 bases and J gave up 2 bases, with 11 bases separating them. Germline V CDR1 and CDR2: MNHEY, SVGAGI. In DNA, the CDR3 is TGTGCCAGCAGTTATAGGGACCCGACCTACAATGAGCAGTTCTTC. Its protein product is CASSYRDPTYNEQFF.

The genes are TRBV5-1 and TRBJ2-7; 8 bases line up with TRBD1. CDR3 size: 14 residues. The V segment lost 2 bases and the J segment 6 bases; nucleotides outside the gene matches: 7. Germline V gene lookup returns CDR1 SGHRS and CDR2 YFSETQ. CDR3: CASSFWGQETEQYF. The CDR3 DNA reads TGCGCCAGCAGCTTTTGGGGACAGGAGACCGAGCAGTACTTC.

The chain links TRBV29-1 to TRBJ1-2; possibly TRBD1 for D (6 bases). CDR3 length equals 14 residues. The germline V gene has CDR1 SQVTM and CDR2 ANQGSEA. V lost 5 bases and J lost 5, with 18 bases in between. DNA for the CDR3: TGCAGCGTTAGGCGACAGGCGGGGGATTATGGCTACACCTTC. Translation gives CSVRRQAGDYGYTF.

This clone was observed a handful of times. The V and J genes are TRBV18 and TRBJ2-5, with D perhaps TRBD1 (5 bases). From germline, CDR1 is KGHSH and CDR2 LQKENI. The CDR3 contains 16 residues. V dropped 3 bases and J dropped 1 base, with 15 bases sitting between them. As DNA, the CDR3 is TGTGCCAGCTCACCCGGAATGAGACAGATCCAAGAGACCCAGTACTTC. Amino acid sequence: CASSPGMRQIQETQYF. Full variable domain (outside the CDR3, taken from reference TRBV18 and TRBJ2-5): NAGVMQNPRHLVRRRGQEARLRCSPMKGHSHVYWYRQLPEEGLKFMVYLQKENIIDESGMPKERFSAEFPKEGPSILRIQQVVRGDSAAYFCASSPGMRQIQETQYFGPGTRLLVL.

CDR3 bases: TGTGCCTGGAAGGGGACTCTTATAACCGGGGAGCTGTTTTTT. This gives the protein CAWKGTLITGELFF. The J gene is TRBJ2-2, the V gene TRBV30, with D perhaps matching TRBD2 (6 bases). CDR1 and CDR2 (germline): GTSNPN, SVGIG (reference sequence). Between the trimmed V and J ends, which lost 4 bases and 5 bases, there was a span of 14 bases. CDR3 size: 14 residues.

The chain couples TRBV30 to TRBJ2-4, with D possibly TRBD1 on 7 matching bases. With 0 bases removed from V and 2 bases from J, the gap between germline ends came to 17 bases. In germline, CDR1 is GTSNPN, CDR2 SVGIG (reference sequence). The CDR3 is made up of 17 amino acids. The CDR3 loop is CAWSVQGRGWTKNIQYF. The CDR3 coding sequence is TGTGCCTGGAGTGTACAGGGGCGGGGATGGACCAAAAACATTCAGTACTTC.

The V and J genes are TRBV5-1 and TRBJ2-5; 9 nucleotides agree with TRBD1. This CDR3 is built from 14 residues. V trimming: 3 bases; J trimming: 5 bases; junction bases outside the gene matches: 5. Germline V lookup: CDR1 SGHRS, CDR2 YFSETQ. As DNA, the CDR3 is TGCGCCAGCAGCTGGGGACAGGGAGATGAGACCCAGTACTTC. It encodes CASSWGQGDETQYF.

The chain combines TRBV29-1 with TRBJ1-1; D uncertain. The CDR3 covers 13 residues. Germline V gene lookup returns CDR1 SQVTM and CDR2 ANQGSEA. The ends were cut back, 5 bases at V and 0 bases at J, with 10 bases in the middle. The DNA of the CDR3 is TGCAGCGTTAAAAGGGCCCTGAACACTGAAGCTTTCTTT. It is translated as CSVKRALNTEAFF.

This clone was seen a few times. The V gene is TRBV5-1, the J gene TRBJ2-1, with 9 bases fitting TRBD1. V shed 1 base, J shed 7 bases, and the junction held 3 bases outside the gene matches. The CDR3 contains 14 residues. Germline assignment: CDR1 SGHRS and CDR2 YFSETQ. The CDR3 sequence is CASSLPTGGNEQFF. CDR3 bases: TGCGCCAGCAGCTTGCCGACAGGGGGGAATGAGCAGTTCTTC.

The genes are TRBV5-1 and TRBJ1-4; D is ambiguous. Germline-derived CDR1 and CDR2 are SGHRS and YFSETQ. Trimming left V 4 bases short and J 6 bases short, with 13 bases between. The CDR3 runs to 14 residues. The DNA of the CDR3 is TGCGCCAGCAGCACCGACACGGGGTATGAAAAACTGTTTTTT. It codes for CASSTDTGYEKLFF.

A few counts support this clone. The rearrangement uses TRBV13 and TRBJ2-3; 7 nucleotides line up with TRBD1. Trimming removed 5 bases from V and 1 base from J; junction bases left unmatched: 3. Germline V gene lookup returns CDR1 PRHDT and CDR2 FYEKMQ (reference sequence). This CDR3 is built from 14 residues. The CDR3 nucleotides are TGTGCCAGCAGCACCGGACAGGGCACAGATACGCAGTATTTT. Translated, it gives CASSTGQGTDTQYF.

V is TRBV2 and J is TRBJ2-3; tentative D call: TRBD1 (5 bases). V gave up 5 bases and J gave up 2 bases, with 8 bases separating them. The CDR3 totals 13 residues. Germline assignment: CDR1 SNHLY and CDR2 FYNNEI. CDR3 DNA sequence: TGTGCCAGCAGTTCACAGGTCACAGATACGCAGTATTTT. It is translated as CASSSQVTDTQYF.

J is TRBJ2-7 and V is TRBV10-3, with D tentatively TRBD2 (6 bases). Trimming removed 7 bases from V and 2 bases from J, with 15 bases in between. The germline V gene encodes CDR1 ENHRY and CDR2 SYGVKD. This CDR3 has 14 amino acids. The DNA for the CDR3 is TGTGCCATCACCAGCCGGGACTCCGCCTACGAGCAGTACTTC. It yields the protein CAITSRDSAYEQYF.

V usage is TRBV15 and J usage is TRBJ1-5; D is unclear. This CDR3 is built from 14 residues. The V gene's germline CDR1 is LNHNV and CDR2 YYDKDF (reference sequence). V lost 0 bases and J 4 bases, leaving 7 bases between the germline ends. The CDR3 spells CATSRDTGNQPQHF. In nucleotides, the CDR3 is TGTGCCACCAGCAGAGATACGGGGAATCAGCCCCAGCATTTT.

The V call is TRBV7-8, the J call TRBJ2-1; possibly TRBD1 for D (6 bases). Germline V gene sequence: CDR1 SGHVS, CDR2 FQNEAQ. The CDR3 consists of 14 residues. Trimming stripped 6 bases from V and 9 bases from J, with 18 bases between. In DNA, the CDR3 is TGTGCCAGCAGGACCCAAGGGGGAAGTAGTGAGCAGTTCTTC. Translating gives CASRTQGGSSEQFF.

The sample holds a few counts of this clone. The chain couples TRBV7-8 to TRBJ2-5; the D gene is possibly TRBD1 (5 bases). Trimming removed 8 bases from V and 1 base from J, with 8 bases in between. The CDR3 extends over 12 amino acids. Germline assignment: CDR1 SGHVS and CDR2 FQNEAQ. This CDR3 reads CASCRVQETQYF. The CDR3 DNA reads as TGTGCCAGCTGCAGGGTCCAAGAGACCCAGTACTTC.

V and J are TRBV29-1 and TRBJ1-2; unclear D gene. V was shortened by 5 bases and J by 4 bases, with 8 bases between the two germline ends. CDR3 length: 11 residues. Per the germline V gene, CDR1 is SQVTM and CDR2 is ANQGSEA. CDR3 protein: CSVLSAYGYTF. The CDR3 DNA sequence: TGCAGCGTTCTGAGCGCCTATGGCTACACCTTC.

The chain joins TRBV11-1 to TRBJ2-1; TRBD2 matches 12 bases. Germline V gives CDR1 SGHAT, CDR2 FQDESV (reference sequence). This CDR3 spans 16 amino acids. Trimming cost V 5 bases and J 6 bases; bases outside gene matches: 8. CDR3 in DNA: TGTGCCAGCAGCCCGAACGGACTAGCGGGAATCAATGAGCAGTTCTTC. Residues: CASSPNGLAGINEQFF. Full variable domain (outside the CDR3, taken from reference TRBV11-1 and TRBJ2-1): EAEVAQSPRYKITEKSQAVAFWCDPISGHATLYWYRQILGQGPELLVQFQDESVVDDSQLPKDRFSAERLKGVDSTLKIQPAELGDSAMYLCASSPNGLAGINEQFFGPGTRLTVL.

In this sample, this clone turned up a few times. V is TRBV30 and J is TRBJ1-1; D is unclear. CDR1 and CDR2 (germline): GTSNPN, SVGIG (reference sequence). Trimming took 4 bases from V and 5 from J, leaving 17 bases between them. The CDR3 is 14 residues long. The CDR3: CAWNKGSGWTEAFF. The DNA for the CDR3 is TGTGCCTGGAACAAGGGAAGCGGTTGGACTGAAGCTTTCTTT.

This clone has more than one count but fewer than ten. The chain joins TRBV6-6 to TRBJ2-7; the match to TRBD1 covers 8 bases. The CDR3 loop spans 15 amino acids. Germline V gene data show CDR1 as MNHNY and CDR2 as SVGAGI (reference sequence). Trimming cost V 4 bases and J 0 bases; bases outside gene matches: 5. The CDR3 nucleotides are TGTGCCAGCAGTTTGGGACAGGCCTACTCCTACGAGCAGTACTTC. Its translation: CASSLGQAYSYEQYF.

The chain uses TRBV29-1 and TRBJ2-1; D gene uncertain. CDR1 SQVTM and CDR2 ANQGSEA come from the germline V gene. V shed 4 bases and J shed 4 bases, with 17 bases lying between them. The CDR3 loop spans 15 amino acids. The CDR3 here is CSVGWPRTMYNEQFF. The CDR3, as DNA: TGCAGCGTTGGGTGGCCCCGGACCATGTACAATGAGCAGTTCTTC.

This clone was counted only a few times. CDR3: CASSLAGPAYEQYF. The CDR3 nucleotides are TGTGCCAGCAGCTTGGCGGGACCAGCCTACGAGCAGTACTTC. The chain links TRBV7-3 to TRBJ2-7; D might be TRBD2 (6 bases). Germline lookup yields CDR1 SGHTA and CDR2 FQGTGA. With 3 bases removed from V and 2 bases from J, the gap between germline ends came to 11 bases. CDR3 length equals 14 residues.

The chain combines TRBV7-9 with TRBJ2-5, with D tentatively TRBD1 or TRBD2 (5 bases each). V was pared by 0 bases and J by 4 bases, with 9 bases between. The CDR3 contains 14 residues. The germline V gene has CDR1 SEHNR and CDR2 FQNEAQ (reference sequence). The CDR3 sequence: CASSLAGVLETQYF. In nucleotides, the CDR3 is TGTGCCAGCAGCTTAGCGGGGGTCCTAGAGACCCAGTACTTC.

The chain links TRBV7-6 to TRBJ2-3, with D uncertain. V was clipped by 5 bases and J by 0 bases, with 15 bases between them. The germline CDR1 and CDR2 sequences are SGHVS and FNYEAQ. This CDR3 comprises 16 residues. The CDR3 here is CASSQYTLTSTDTQYF. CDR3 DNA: TGTGCCAGCAGCCAGTACACCCTAACTAGCACAGATACGCAGTATTTT.

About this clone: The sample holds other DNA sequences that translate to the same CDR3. The CDR3 DNA follows: TGTGCCTGGAGTCGACAGGCAGGGGGCTACACCTTC. Amino acid sequence: CAWSRQAGGYTF. The chain combines TRBV30 with TRBJ1-2; D may be TRBD1 (6 bases). V was cut by 2 bases and J by 8 bases, with 12 bases left in between. This CDR3 is 12 amino acids long. Per germline, CDR1 GTSNPN and CDR2 SVGIG (reference sequence).